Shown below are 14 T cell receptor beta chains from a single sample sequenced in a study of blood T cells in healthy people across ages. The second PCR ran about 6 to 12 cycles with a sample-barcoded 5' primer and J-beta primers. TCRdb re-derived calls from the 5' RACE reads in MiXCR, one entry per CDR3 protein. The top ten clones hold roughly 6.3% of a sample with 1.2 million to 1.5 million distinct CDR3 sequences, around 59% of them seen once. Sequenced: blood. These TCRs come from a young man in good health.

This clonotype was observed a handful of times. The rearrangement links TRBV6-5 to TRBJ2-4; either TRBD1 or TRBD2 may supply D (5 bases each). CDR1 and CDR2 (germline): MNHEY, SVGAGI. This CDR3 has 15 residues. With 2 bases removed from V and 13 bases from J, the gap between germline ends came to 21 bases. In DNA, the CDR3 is TGTGCCAGCAGTTACGTCCAGGGTCCCACGGAGGAGCAGTACTTC. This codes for CASSYVQGPTEEQYF.

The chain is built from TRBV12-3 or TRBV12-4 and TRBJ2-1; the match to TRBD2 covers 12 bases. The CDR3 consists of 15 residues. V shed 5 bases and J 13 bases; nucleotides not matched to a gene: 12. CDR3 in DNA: TGTGCCAGCAGTGGGGGACTAGCGGGCAAAGAGACCCAGTTCTTC. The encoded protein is CASSGGLAGKETQFF.

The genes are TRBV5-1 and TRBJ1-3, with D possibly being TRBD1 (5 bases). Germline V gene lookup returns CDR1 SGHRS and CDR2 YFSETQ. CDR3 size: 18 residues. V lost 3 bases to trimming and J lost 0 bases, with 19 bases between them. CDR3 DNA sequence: TGCGCCAGCAGCTCCCCAGAACGTGGGGGACCCTCTGGAAACACCATATATTTT. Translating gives CASSSPERGGPSGNTIYF.

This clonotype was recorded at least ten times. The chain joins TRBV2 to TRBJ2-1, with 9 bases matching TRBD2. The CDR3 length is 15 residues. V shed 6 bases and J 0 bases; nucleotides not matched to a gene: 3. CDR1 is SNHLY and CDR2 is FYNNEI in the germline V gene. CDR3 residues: CASRRGGGSYNEQFF. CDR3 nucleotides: TGTGCCAGCAGGCGCGGGGGGGGCTCCTACAATGAGCAGTTCTTC.

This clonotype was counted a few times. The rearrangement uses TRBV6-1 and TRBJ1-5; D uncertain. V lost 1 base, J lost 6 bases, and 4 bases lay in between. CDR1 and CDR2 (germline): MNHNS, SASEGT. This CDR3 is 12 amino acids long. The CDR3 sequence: CASSEGSQPQHF. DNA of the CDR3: TGTGCCAGCAGTGAAGGGAGTCAGCCCCAGCATTTT.

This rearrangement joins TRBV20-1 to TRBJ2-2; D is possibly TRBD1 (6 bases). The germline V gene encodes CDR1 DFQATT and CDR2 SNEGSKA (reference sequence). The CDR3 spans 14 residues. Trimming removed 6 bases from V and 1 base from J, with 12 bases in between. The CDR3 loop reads CSARQAKNTGELFF. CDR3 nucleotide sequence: TGCAGTGCAAGACAGGCTAAGAACACCGGGGAGCTGTTTTTT.

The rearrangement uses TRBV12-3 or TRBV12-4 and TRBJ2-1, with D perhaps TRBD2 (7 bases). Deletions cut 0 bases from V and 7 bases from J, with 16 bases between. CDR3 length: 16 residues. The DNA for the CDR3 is TGTGCCAGCAGTTTAGCTCGAGGGGGGGCCTCGAATGAGCAGTTCTTC. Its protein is CASSLARGGASNEQFF.

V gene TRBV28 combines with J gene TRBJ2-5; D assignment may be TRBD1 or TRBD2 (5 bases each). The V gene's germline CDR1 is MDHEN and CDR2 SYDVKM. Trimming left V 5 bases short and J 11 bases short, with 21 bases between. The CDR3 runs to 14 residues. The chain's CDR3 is CASSIDSGHREQYF. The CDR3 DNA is TGTGCCAGCAGTATCGACAGCGGCCATCGAGAGCAGTACTTC.

DNA of the CDR3: TGCGCCAGCAAAGGGGCTCGGGACTACGAGCAGTACTTC. Residues: CASKGARDYEQYF. The chain employs TRBV5-1 and TRBJ2-7; tentatively, D is TRBD1 or TRBD2 (5 bases each). Germline CDR1 is SGHRS and CDR2 is YFSETQ. CDR3 size: 13 residues. With 6 bases removed from V and 3 bases from J, the gap between germline ends came to 13 bases.

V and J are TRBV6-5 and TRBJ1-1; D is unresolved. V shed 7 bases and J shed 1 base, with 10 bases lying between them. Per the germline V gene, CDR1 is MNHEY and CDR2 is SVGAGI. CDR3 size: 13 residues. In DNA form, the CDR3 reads TGTGCCAGCACCGCGGCCCCGAACACTGAAGCTTTCTTT. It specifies CASTAAPNTEAFF.

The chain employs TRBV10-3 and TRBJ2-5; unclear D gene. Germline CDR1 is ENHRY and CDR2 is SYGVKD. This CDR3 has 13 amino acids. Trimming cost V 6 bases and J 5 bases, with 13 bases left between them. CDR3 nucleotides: TGTGCCATCAGCGCAGGTAGAACGGAGACCCAGTACTTC. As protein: CAISAGRTETQYF.

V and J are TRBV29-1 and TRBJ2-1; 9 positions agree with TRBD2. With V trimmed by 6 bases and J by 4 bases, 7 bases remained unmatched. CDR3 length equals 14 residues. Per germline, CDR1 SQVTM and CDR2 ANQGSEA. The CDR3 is CSVNGLAPYNEQFF. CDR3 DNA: TGCAGCGTCAACGGACTAGCGCCGTACAATGAGCAGTTCTTC.

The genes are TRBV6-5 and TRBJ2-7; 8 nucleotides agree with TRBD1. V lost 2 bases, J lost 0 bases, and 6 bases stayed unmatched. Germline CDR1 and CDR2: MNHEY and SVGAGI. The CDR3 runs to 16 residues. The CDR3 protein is CASSYRTGTGSYEQYF. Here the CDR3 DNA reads TGTGCCAGCAGTTACCGAACCGGGACAGGCTCCTACGAGCAGTACTTC.

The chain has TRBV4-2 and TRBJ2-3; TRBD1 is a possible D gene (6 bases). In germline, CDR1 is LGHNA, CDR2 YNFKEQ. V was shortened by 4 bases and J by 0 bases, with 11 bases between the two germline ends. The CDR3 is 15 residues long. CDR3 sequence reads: CASSPYRASTDTQYF. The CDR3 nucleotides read TGTGCCAGCAGCCCCTACAGGGCTAGCACAGATACGCAGTATTTT.